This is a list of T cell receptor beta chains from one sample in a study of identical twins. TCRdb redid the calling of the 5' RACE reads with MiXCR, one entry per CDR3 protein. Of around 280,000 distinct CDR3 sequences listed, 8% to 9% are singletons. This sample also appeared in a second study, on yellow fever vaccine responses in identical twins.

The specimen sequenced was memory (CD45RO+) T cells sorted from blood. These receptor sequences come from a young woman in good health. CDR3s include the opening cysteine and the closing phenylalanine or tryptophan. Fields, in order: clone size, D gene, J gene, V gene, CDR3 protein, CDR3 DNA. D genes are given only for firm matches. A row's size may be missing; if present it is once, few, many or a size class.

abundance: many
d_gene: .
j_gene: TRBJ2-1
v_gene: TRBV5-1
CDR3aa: CASSLDSVGNEQFF
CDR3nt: TGCGCCAGCAGCTTGGATAGCGTAGGTAATGAGCAGTTCTTC

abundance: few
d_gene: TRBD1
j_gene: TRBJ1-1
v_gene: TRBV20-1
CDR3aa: CSARQGAVTEAFF
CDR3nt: TGCAGTGCTCGCCAGGGGGCCGTCACTGAAGCTTTCTTT

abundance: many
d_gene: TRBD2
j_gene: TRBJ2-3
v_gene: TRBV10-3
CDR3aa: CAISGGADTQYF
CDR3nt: TGTGCCATCAGCGGGGGGGCAGATACGCAGTATTTT

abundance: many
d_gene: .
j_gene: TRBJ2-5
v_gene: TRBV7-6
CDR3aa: CASSFRGWGLETQYF
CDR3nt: TGTGCCAGCAGCTTTAGGGGTTGGGGCCTAGAGACCCAGTACTTC

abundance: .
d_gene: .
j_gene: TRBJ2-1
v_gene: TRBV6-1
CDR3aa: CASSDGGTGDNEQFF
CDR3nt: TGTGCCAGCAGTGATGGAGGGACGGGCGACAATGAGCAGTTCTTC

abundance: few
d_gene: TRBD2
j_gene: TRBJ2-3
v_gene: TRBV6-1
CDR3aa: CASSEGSGGADTQYF
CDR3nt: TGTGCCAGCAGTGAAGGAAGCGGGGGGGCAGATACGCAGTATTTT

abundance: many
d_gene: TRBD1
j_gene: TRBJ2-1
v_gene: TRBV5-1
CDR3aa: CASTWGDRGNEQFF
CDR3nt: TGCGCCAGCACCTGGGGGGACAGGGGAAATGAGCAGTTCTTC

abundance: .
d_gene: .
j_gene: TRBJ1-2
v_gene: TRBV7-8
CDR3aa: CASTWGVNYGYTF
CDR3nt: TGTGCCAGCACCTGGGGCGTAAACTATGGCTACACCTTC

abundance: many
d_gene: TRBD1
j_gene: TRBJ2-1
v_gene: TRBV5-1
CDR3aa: CASSLYMGQGVNDEQFF
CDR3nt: TGCGCCAGCAGCTTGTATATGGGACAGGGCGTTAACGATGAGCAGTTCTTC

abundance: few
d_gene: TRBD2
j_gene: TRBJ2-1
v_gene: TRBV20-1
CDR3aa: CSARPGLATYNEQFF
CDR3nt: TGCAGTGCTAGACCGGGACTAGCGACCTACAATGAGCAGTTCTTC

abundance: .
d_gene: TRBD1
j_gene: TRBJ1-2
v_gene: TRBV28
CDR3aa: CASSRDRVFGYTF
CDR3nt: TGTGCCAGCAGCCGGGACAGGGTCTTTGGCTACACCTTC

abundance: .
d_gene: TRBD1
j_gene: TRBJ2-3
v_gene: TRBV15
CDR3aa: CATSRGRQGGTDTQYF
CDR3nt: TGTGCCACCAGCAGAGGAAGACAGGGAGGCACAGATACGCAGTATTTT

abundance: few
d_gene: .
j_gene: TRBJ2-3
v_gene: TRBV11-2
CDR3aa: CASSFGEDTQYF
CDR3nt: TGTGCCAGCAGCTTTGGGGAAGATACGCAGTATTTT

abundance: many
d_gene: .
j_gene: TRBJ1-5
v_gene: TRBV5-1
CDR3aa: CASSLTAGNQPQHF
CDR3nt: TGCGCCAGCAGCCTGACAGCAGGCAATCAGCCCCAGCATTTT

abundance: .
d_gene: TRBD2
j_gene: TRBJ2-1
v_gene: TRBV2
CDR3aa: CASSESGLAGGVDEQFF
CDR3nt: TGTGCCAGCAGTGAATCCGGCTTAGCGGGAGGGGTCGATGAGCAGTTCTTC

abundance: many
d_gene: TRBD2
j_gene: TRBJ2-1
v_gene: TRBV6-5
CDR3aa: CASSYESGTREFF
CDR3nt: TGTGCCAGCAGTTACGAATCCGGGACTAGAGAGTTCTTC

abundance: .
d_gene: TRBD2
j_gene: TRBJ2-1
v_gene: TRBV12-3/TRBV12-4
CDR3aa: CASSPGTRYYNEQFF
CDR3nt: TGTGCCAGCAGCCCCGGGACTAGATACTACAATGAGCAGTTCTTC

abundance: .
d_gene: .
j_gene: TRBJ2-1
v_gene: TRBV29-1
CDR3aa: CSVAGGHNEQFF
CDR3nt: TGCAGCGTTGCCGGGGGTCACAATGAGCAGTTCTTC